The 29 T cell receptor beta chains reported below all come from one sample, sequenced in a study of CXCR3-negative and CXCR3-positive naive CD8 T cells. Findings and limits, study-wide: Greater hydrophobicity was found in TRB CDR3s of CXCR3-positive naive cells than of CXCR3-negative naive cells.

The TRB cDNA libraries were prepared by 5' RACE with UMI labels. TCRdb re-analyzed the 5' RACE reads; it lists each CDR3 protein once, without DNA. In total, the table holds thousands of distinct CDR3 sequences. These TCRs are of unknown antigen specificity. The material sequenced was naive CXCR3+ CD8+ T cells from blood. Subset described: CD45RO-CCR7+CD27+CD95- naive CD8+ T cells expressing CXCR3 (TNR3+). The receptors derive from a human donor in good health. Some clones in this sample may be carry-over from other donors' samples.

This clonotype is classed as medium-sized (0.01 to 0.1%) by frequency. This chain uses TRBV4-3 with TRBJ1-2. The V gene's germline CDR1 is LGHNA and CDR2 YSLEER. The CDR3 length is 15 residues. This CDR3 is CASSQEGDLRVGYTF.

This clonotype counts as medium-sized by frequency. The chain couples TRBV5-1 to TRBJ1-5; TCRdb reports TRBD1, a call that lacks DNA to check it against. Germline V gene lookup returns CDR1 SGHRS and CDR2 YFSETQ. The CDR3 runs to 13 residues. The CDR3 reads CASSLLGDQPQHF.

According to its frequency, this clonotype is medium-sized. V gene TRBV29-1 combines with J gene TRBJ2-3; there is no DNA to check the TCRdb D call of TRBD2. This CDR3 spans 16 amino acids. Per the germline V gene, CDR1 is SQVTM and CDR2 is ANQGSEA. CDR3 region: CSVEGASGTSTDTQYF.

This clonotype is deemed medium-sized by its frequency. The chain combines TRBV14 with TRBJ2-1; TCRdb names TRBD1, which stays unverified in the absence of DNA. CDR1 and CDR2 from the germline V gene are SGHDN and FVKESK. The CDR3 contains 17 residues. CDR3 protein: CASSQDLGLSVSNEQFF.

The rearrangement links TRBV29-1 to TRBJ1-3. The germline CDR1 and CDR2 sequences are SQVTM and ANQGSEA. This CDR3 is built from 14 residues. CDR3: CSVEQALSGNTIYF.

This chain joins TRBV19 and TRBJ1-1. This CDR3 comprises 14 residues. CDR1 and CDR2 (germline): LNHDA, SQIVND (reference sequence). This chain's CDR3 is CASSIAAQNTEAFF.

The chain recombines TRBV5-1 with TRBJ1-2; no DNA is available, so the TRBD1 call from TCRdb remains unchecked. The CDR3 contains 11 residues. Germline V gene data show CDR1 as SGHRS and CDR2 as YFSETQ. CDR3 in amino acids: CASSPGEGYTF.

This chain uses TRBV13 with TRBJ2-7; there is no DNA to check the TCRdb D call of TRBD1. This CDR3 has 13 amino acids. Germline V gene lookup returns CDR1 PRHDT and CDR2 FYEKMQ (reference sequence). The CDR3 sequence: CASSLDRTNEQYF.

Measured by frequency, this clonotype is medium-sized (0.01 to 0.1%). The rearrangement joins TRBV29-1 to TRBJ1-3; the TCRdb call, TRBD1, lacks DNA for checking. The CDR3 covers 16 residues. CDR1 and CDR2 from the germline V gene are SQVTM and ANQGSEA. This CDR3 is CSVEEGEGENGNTIYF.

The chain links TRBV29-1 to TRBJ1-5; TCRdb designates TRBD1, a call that cannot be tested without DNA. CDR1 is SQVTM and CDR2 is ANQGSEA in the germline V gene. CDR3 size: 13 residues. CDR3 region: CSVVPGGRTPQHF.

The chain joins TRBV13 to TRBJ2-2. The germline CDR1 and CDR2 sequences are PRHDT and FYEKMQ (reference sequence). This CDR3 is 12 amino acids long. CDR3 residues: CASSYNTGELFF.

Its frequency marks this clonotype as medium-sized. The genes are TRBV3-1 and TRBJ1-4; TCRdb selects TRBD1, and the lack of DNA leaves this call unchecked. The CDR3 loop spans 17 amino acids. Germline CDR1 and CDR2: LGHDT and YNNKEL (reference sequence). Here the CDR3 reads CASSQENFGQLDEKLFF.

This sequence joins TRBV19 and TRBJ1-1; the D call from TCRdb, TRBD1, cannot be confirmed without DNA. Germline values: CDR1 LNHDA, CDR2 SQIVND (reference sequence). The CDR3 extends over 12 amino acids. Here the CDR3 reads CASRGQNTEAFF.

This clonotype is medium-sized by frequency. The J gene is TRBJ1-4, the V gene TRBV6-2 or TRBV6-3; TCRdb lists TRBD1, though no DNA is available to test this call. Per the germline V gene, CDR1 is MNHEY and CDR2 is SVGEGT. The CDR3 runs 15 residues. The CDR3 here is CASSPYGQSDEKLFF.

The chain joins TRBV15 to TRBJ2-3; TCRdb selects TRBD1, and the lack of DNA leaves this call unchecked. Germline V lookup: CDR1 LNHNV, CDR2 YYDKDF (reference sequence). The CDR3 runs to 16 residues. CDR3 in amino acids: CATSRDWGQGADTQYF.

This clonotype is deemed medium-sized by its frequency. This sequence joins TRBV27 and TRBJ1-2; TCRdb reports TRBD1, a call that lacks DNA to check it against. This CDR3 spans 13 amino acids. The germline V gene has CDR1 MNHEY and CDR2 SMNVEV (reference sequence). This CDR3 is CASSTGLRDGYTF.

The chain recombines TRBV19 with TRBJ2-7; lacking DNA, the TRBD2 call made by TCRdb goes unchecked. This CDR3 is built from 13 residues. In germline, CDR1 is LNHDA, CDR2 SQIVND (reference sequence). CDR3 sequence: CASSLGLPYEQYF.

This sequence joins TRBV29-1 and TRBJ2-3; the TCRdb D gene call, TRBD2, has no DNA to confirm it. The germline gives CDR1 SQVTM, CDR2 ANQGSEA. CDR3 size: 14 residues. The CDR3: CSPRLAENTDTQYF.

This clonotype is medium-sized by frequency. This chain links TRBV2 with TRBJ1-5; TCRdb gives TRBD1 as the D gene, but with no DNA this cannot be confirmed. This CDR3 region has 14 residues. Germline V CDR1 and CDR2: SNHLY, FYNNEI. The CDR3 reads CASSEEGVNQPQHF.

By frequency, this clonotype registers medium-sized. This rearrangement joins TRBV29-1 to TRBJ1-6; the TRBD1 assignment by TCRdb is unverifiable without DNA. Germline V gene data show CDR1 as SQVTM and CDR2 as ANQGSEA. This CDR3 is 15 amino acids long. This chain's CDR3 is CSVRTGTRDGSPLHF.

According to its frequency, this clonotype is large. The chain combines TRBV27 with TRBJ1-2; TCRdb's D call, TRBD1, is unchecked because there is no DNA. Germline V gene lookup returns CDR1 MNHEY and CDR2 SMNVEV (reference sequence). The CDR3 has 12 amino acids. CDR3 sequence: CASRATGYGYTF.

V usage is TRBV5-6 and J usage is TRBJ2-7. The CDR3 covers 12 residues. Germline lookup yields CDR1 SGHDT and CDR2 YYEEEE. CDR3 sequence: CASSWINREQYF.

This clonotype is classed as medium-sized (0.01 to 0.1%) by frequency. The rearrangement joins TRBV12-3 or TRBV12-4 to TRBJ2-1; lacking DNA, the TRBD2 call made by TCRdb goes unchecked. The CDR3 loop spans 12 amino acids. Here the CDR3 reads CASSFSRYEQFF.

The J gene is TRBJ2-3, the V gene TRBV6-2 or TRBV6-3; lacking DNA, the TRBD2 call made by TCRdb goes unchecked. Germline CDR1 reads MNHEY; CDR2 reads SVGEGT. CDR3 size: 15 residues. CDR3 region: CASSYREDSTDTQYF.

The V call is TRBV4-1, the J call TRBJ1-1. The germline CDR1 and CDR2 sequences are MGHRA and YSYEKL. This CDR3 has 13 amino acids. Here the CDR3 reads CATARFVNTEAFF.

This clonotype is medium-sized (0.01 to 0.1%) by frequency. This chain links TRBV5-1 with TRBJ2-7. Germline CDR1 is SGHRS and CDR2 is YFSETQ. The CDR3 loop spans 14 amino acids. This CDR3 reads CASSFGGLSYEQYF.

The rearrangement joins TRBV27 to TRBJ2-7; with no DNA, the TCRdb D assignment of TRBD1 cannot be verified. Germline V gene lookup returns CDR1 MNHEY and CDR2 SMNVEV (reference sequence). The CDR3 contains 14 residues. This CDR3 reads CASSPGLPSYEQYF.

The chain uses TRBV5-6 and TRBJ1-5. This CDR3 spans 15 amino acids. CDR1 and CDR2 from the germline V gene are SGHDT and YYEEEE. The CDR3 loop is CASSLGSHSNQPQHF.

By frequency, this clonotype is medium-sized. This chain links TRBV7-9 with TRBJ2-3; TCRdb's D call, TRBD1, is unchecked because there is no DNA. The germline gives CDR1 SEHNR, CDR2 FQNEAQ (reference sequence). The CDR3 sequence is 16 residues long. CDR3 sequence: CASSSYRDRSTDTQYF.